This T cell receptor (beta chain) was sequenced during a study of cytomegalovirus exposure and HLA in healthy donors. Regarding the study as a whole: It was reported in a later analysis that an Asian-associated ancestry cluster showed fewer N-insertions than the roughly 670-donor mean.

The junction had 7 bases not matched to a gene; V was cut back by 0 bases and J by 5 bases. CDR1 is SGHRS and CDR2 is YFSETQ in the germline V gene. CDR3 length: 15 amino acids. A word on this clone: Its target is not known.

The PCR ran on 60 Vbeta and 13 Jbeta primers. The protocol was immunoSEQ multiplex PCR, while the TCRdb copy is restricted to in-frame clones and leaves out a portion. The sample yields more than 120,000 clones, 82% seen once. Sequencing was done on a sample of PBMCs. The chain is built from TRBV5-1 and TRBJ2-7; TRBD2 aligns across 8 bases. The receptor comes from a male donor in good health and CMV-seronegative. The CDR3 spells CASSLGLASPHEQYF. The DNA of the CDR3 is TGCGCCAGCAGCTTGGGACTAGCGAGCCCCCACGAGCAGTACTTC.